This TCR beta chain emerged from a study of cytomegalovirus exposure and HLA in healthy donors. Trimming pared 2 bases from V and 4 bases from J, leaving 20 bases between. The CDR3 runs 17 residues. Germline V gives CDR1 SGHTA, CDR2 FQGNSA. This PCR relied on a set of 60 Vbeta primers and 13 Jbeta primers. Clones were sequenced by immunoSEQ multiplex PCR, and TCRdb holds only the in-frame ones, with some missing. The data hold 150,000 to 200,000 clones, with roughly 80% observed a single time. Study outcomes and limitations: In a later analysis, TCR beta V- and J-gene trimming showed a link to a missense DCLRE1C variant.

A remark on this clone: Its specificity is not known.

The V call is TRBV7-2, the J call TRBJ1-2, with D perhaps matching TRBD1 (6 bases). The TCR comes from a boy younger than 18 in good health and CMV-seronegative. The sequencing input was PBMCs. In DNA form, the CDR3 reads TGTGCCAGCAGCTTAATTGGATCGGGACAAAACTTCTATGGCTACACCTTC. It translates to CASSLIGSGQNFYGYTF.